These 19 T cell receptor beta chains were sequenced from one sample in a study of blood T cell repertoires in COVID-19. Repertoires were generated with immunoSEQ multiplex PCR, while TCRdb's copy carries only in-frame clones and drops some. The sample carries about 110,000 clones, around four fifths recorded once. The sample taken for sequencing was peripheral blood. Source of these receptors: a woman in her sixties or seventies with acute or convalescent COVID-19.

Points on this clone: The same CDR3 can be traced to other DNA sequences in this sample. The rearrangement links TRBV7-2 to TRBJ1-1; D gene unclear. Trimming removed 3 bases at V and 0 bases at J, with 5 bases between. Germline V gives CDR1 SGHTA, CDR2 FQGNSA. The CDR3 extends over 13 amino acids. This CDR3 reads CASSFSVNTEAFF. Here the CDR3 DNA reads TGTGCCAGCAGCTTTTCGGTGAACACTGAAGCTTTCTTT. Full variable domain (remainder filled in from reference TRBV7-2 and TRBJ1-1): GAGVSQSPSNKVTEKGKDVELRCDPISGHTALYWYRQSLGQGLEFLIYFQGNSAPDKSGLPSDRFSAERTGGSVSTLTIQRTQQEDSAVYLCASSFSVNTEAFFGQGTRLTVV.

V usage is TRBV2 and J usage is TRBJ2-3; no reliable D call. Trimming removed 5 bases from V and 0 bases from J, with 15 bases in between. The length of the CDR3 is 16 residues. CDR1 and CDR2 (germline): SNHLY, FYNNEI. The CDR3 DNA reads TGTGCCAGCAGTCTTCCGCCTACCACGAGCACAGATACGCAGTATTTT. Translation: CASSLPPTTSTDTQYF. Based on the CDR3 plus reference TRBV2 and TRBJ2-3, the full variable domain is EPEVTQTPSHQVTQMGQEVILRCVPISNHLYFYWYRQILGQKVEFLVSFYNNEISEKSEIFDDQFSVERPDGSNFTLKIRSTKLEDSAMYFCASSLPPTTSTDTQYFGPGTRLTVL.

The CDR3 loop reads CASSQGIGRTYEQYF. CDR3 sequence (DNA): TGTGCCAGCAGTCAAGGGATCGGGAGGACCTACGAGCAGTACTTC. This sequence joins TRBV11-2 and TRBJ2-7; the match to TRBD2 covers 7 bases. The CDR3 loop spans 15 amino acids. Trimming cost V 6 bases and J 2 bases; bases outside gene matches: 10. Germline CDR1 and CDR2: SGHAT and FQNNGV.

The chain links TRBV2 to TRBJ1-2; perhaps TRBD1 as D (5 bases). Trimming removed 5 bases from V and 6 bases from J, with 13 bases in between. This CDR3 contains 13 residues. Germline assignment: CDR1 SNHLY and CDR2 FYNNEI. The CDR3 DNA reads TGTGCCAGCAGTCCAGGGTATGATGATGGCTACACCTTC. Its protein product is CASSPGYDDGYTF.

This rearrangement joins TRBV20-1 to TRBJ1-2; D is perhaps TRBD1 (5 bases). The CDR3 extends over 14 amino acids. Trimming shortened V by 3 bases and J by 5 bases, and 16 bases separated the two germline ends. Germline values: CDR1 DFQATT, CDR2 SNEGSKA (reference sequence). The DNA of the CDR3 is TGCAGTGCTAGTCCTCCCAGGGTGGATTATGGCTACACCTTC. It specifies CSASPPRVDYGYTF.

CDR3 loop: CASSFGLAGGNEQFF. The CDR3 bases are TGTGCCAGCAGCTTCGGACTAGCGGGAGGCAATGAGCAGTTCTTC. The rearrangement links TRBV6-5 to TRBJ2-1; 14 bases agree with TRBD2. V was pared by 6 bases and J by 6 bases, with 4 bases of the junction left unmatched. CDR1 is MNHEY and CDR2 is SVGAGI in the germline V gene. This CDR3 contains 15 residues.

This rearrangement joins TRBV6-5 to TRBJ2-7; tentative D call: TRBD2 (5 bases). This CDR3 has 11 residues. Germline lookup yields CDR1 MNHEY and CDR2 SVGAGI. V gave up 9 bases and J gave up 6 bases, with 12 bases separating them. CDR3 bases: TGTGCCAGGAGGAGGCTACCCGAGCAGTACTTC. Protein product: CARRRLPEQYF.

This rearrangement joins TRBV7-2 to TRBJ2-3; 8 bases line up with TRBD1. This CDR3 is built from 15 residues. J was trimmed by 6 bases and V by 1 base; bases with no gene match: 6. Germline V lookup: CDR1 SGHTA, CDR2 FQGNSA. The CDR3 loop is CASSLVQGARDTQYF. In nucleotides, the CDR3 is TGTGCCAGCAGCTTAGTTCAGGGGGCGCGGGATACGCAGTATTTT.

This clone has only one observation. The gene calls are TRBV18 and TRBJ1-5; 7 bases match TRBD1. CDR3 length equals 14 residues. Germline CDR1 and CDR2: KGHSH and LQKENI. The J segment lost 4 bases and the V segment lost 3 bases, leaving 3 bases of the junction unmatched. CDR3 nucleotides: TGTGCCAGCTCACCCTCAGGGGGTAATCAGCCCCAGCATTTT. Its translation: CASSPSGGNQPQHF.

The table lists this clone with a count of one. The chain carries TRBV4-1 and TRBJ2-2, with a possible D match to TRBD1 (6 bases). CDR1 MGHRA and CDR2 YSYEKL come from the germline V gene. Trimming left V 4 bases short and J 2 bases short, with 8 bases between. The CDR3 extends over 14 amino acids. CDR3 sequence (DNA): TGCGCCAGCAGCCGACAGGCAAACACCGGGGAGCTGTTTTTT. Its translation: CASSRQANTGELFF.

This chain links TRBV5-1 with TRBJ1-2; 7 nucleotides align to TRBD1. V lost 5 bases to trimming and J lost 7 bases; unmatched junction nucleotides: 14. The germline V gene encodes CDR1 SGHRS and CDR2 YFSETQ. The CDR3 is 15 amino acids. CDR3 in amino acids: CASSPNRGQQGGYTF. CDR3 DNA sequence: TGCGCCAGCAGTCCAAACCGGGGACAGCAGGGTGGCTACACCTTC. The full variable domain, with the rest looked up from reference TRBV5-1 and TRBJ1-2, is KAGVTQTPRYLIKTRGQQVTLSCSPISGHRSVSWYQQTPGQGLQFLFEYFSETQRNKGNFPGRFSGRQFSNSRSEMNVSTLELGDSALYLCASSPNRGQQGGYTFGSGTRLTVV.

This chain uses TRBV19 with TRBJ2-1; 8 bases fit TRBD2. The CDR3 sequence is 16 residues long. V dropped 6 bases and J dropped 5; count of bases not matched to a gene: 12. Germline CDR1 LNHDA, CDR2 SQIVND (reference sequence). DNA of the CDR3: TGTGCCAGTAGGGATCCGGGACTAGGTTCCCACAATGAGCAGTTCTTC. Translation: CASRDPGLGSHNEQFF.

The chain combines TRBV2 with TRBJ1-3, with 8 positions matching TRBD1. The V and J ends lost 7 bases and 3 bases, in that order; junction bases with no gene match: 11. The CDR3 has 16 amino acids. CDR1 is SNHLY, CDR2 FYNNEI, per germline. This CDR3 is CASMGQASPSGNTIYF. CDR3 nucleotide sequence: TGTGCCAGCATGGGACAGGCTAGCCCCAGTGGAAACACCATATATTTT.

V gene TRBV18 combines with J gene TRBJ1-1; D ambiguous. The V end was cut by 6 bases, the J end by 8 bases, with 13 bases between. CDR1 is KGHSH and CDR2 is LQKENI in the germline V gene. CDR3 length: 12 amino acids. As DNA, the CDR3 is TGTGCCAGCTCGCTTAGAGTGACAGAAGCTTTCTTT. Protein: CASSLRVTEAFF.

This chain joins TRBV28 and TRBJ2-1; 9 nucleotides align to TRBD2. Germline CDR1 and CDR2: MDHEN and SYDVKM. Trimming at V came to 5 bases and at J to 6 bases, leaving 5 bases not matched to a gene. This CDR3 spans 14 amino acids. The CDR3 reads CASSHSGSINEQFF. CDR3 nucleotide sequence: TGTGCCAGCAGTCATAGCGGGAGTATCAATGAGCAGTTCTTC. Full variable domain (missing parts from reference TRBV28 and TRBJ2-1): DVKVTQSSRYLVKRTGEKVFLECVQDMDHENMFWYRQDPGLGLRLIYFSYDVKMKEKGDIPEGYSVSREKKERFSLILESASTNQTSMYLCASSHSGSINEQFFGPGTRLTVL.

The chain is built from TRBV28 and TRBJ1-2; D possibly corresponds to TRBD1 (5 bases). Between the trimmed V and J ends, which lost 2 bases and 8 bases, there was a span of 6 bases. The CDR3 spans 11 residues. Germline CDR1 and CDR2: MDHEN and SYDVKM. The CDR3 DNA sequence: TGTGCCAGCAGTTTACGGGGGGGCTACACCTTC. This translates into CASSLRGGYTF.

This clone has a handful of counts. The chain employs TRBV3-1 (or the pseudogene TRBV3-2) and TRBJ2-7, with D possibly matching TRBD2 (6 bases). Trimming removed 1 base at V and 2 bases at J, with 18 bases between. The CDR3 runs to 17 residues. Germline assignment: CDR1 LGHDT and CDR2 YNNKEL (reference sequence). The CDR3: CASSQVNSLAITYEQYF. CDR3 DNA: TGTGCCAGCAGCCAAGTTAATAGTCTAGCGATTACCTACGAGCAGTACTTC.

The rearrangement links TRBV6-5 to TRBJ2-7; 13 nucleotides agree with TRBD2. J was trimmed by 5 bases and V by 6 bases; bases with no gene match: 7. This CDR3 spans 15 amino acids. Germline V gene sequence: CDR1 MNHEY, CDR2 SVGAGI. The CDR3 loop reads CASSQTSGRAHEQYF. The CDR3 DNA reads TGTGCCAGCAGCCAAACTAGCGGGAGGGCCCACGAGCAGTACTTC.

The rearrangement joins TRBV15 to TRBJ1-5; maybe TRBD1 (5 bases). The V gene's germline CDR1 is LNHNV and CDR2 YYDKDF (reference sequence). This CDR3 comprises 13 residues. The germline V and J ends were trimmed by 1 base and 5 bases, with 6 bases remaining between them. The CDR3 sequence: CATSRGGDQPQHF. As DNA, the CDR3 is TGTGCCACCAGCAGAGGGGGCGATCAGCCCCAGCATTTT. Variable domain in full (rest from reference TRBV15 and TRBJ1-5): DAMVIQNPRYQVTQFGKPVTLSCSQTLNHNVMYWYQQKSSQAPKLLFHYYDKDFNNEADTPDNFQSRRPNTSFCFLDIRSPGLGDTAMYLCATSRGGDQPQHFGDGTRLSIL.